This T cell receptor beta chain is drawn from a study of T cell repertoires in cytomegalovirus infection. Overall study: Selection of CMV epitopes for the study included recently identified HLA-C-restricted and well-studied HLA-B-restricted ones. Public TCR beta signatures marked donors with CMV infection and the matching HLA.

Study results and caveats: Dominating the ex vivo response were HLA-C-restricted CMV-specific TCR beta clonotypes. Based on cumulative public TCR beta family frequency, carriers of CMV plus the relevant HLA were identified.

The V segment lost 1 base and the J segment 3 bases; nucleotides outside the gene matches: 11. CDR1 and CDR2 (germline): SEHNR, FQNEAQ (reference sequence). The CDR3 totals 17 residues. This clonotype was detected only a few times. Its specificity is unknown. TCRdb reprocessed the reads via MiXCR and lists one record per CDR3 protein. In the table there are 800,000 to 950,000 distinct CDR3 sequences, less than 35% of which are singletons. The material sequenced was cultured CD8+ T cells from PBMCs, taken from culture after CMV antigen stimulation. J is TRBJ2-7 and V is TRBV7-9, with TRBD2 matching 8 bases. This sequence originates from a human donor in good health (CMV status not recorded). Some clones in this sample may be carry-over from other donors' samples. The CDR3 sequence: CASSLEEFSGAIYEQYV. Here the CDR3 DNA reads TGTGCCAGCAGCTTAGAAGAGTTTAGCGGGGCAATCTACGAGCAGTACGTC.